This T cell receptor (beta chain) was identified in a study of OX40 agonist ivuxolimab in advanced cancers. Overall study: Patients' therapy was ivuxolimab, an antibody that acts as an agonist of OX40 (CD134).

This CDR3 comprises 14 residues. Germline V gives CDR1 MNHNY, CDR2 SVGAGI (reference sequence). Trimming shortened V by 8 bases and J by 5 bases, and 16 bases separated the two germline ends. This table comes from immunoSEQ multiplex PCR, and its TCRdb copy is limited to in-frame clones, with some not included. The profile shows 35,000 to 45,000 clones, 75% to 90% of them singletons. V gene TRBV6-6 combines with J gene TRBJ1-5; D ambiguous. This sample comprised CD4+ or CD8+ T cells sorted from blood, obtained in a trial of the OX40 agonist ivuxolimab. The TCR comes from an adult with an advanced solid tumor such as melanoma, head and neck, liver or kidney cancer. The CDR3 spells CASYSHSFDQPQHF. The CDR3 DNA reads TGTGCCAGCTATTCCCATAGCTTTGATCAGCCCCAGCATTTT.